This paragraph covers one T cell receptor beta chain sequence. The target of this receptor is not known. Base qualities were left out, and no much larger clone turns up one base away. TCRbeta CDR3 regions were amplified from genomic DNA using the immunoSEQ Assay, a bias-controlled multiplex PCR. Regarding the original processing steps: Nucleated cell counts per sample were estimated from amplification of reference gene primers within the assay. To quantify the absolute abundance of each unique TCRbeta CDR3 rearrangement, sequence reads were collapsed and filtered. For each sample, productive Simpson clonality was calculated as the square root of Simpson's diversity index across productive rearrangements. In TCRdb, the immuneACCESS table is reduced to in-frame sequences with V and J assigned. These tables do not hold every clone; where another copy was compared, an unresolved V gene accounts for under half, and the others remain unexplained. V, J and clone size are taken as reported in that table, and D and trimming were inferred from the DNA itself. The sample contains about 190,000 clones, 80% to 90% of them found a single time. The ten top clones hold around an eighth of the sample.

The data were taken from a study of blood T cell repertoires in COVID-19 (TCRdb year 2020). With respect to the entire study: Samples from collaborators originated in the United States, Italy and Spain and spanned both the acute and convalescent phases of COVID-19. The sample metadata nearly always contained a de-identified subject ID, COVID-19 status, age in years and sex. The repertoires were released in a freely available public database meant as a resource for research on the immune response to SARS-CoV-2. Where HLA class I and class II types were available, the types were taken from metadata supplied by the sample provider, not from assay-based typing. The material from the prospective study consisted of cDNA or gDNA derived from T cells, B-cell-depleted T cells, or PBMCs. The samples were drawn from the first 160 participants of the ongoing ImmuneRACE study and from over 950 subjects provided by 6 global collaborators. Deeply sampled blood TCRbeta repertoires from subjects exposed to, actively infected with, or recovered from COVID-19 were included in the dataset.

The full study reports these points: The quantity of clinical and demographic metadata differed by source and by participant and was supplied without curation.

Each collaborating institution followed its own protocols to collect whole blood in K2EDTA tubes. Collaborator samples were shipped for TCRbeta analysis as frozen whole blood, isolated PBMCs, or DNA extracted from either sample type. Sequencing input: peripheral blood. This receptor was taken from a man aged 25-45 years with active or convalescent COVID-19.

The DNA sequence follows: TGTGCCTGGAGTCTCGGGGCGGGAGAGCAGTACTTC. The encoded protein is CAWSLGAGEQYF. The rearrangement combines TRBV30 with TRBJ2-7; TRBD2 is perhaps the D gene, given 6 matching bases. The cysteine opens and the phenylalanine closes a CDR3 of 12 amino acids. This entry keeps only the CDR3 DNA: 36 bases, framed from base 1. Sequences GTSNPN (CDR1) and SVGIG (CDR2) are obtained from the germline V gene (reference sequence). V was cut back by 2 bases and J by 7 bases, leaving a gap of 12 bases between them.